Shown below are 15 T cell receptor beta chains from a single sample sequenced in a study of shared clonotypes between healthy human individuals. The table came from immunoSEQ multiplex PCR; TCRdb's copy has only in-frame clones and leaves some out. In the table there are millions of clones, 80% to 95% of which are singletons. The sample was naive CD4+ T cells from PBMCs. The subset is: CD45RA+ positively selected. The receptors shown here come from a man between 18 and 35 years old in good health. Some clones in this sample may be carry-over from other donors' samples.

This rearrangement joins TRBV18 to TRBJ2-1; D gene ambiguous. This CDR3 has 16 amino acids. The ends were cut back, 2 bases at V and 0 bases at J, with 11 bases in the middle. Germline CDR1 and CDR2: KGHSH and LQKENI. The CDR3, as DNA: TGTGCCAGCTCACCAGGCCGGGCCAGCTCCTACAATGAGCAGTTCTTC. This gives the protein CASSPGRASSYNEQFF.

This clone appeared a single time. The V gene is TRBV5-1, the J gene TRBJ2-5, with TRBD2 matching over 9 bases. V gave up 0 bases and J gave up 5 bases; unmatched junction bases: 8. Germline V gene lookup returns CDR1 SGHRS and CDR2 YFSETQ. The CDR3 loop spans 16 amino acids. CDR3 residues: CASSLAGREGRETQYF. CDR3 DNA sequence: TGCGCCAGCAGCTTGGCCGGGCGGGAGGGCCGGGAGACCCAGTACTTC. Complete variable domain (other parts from reference TRBV5-1 and TRBJ2-5): KAGVTQTPRYLIKTRGQQVTLSCSPISGHRSVSWYQQTPGQGLQFLFEYFSETQRNKGNFPGRFSGRQFSNSRSEMNVSTLELGDSALYLCASSLAGREGRETQYFGPGTRLLVL.

This clone was seen once. The gene calls are TRBV7-2 and TRBJ2-7; the match to TRBD2 covers 9 bases. Germline CDR1 and CDR2: SGHTA and FQGNSA. V lost 5 bases to trimming and J lost 2 bases; unmatched junction nucleotides: 7. The CDR3 spans 15 residues. The CDR3 loop is CASSRSAGGTYEQYF. CDR3 coding DNA: TGTGCCAGCAGCCGGTCAGCGGGAGGTACCTACGAGCAGTACTTC.

This clone was observed a single time. The chain links TRBV27 to TRBJ2-1; 11 positions match TRBD1. V shed 6 bases, J shed 5 bases, and the junction held 6 bases outside the gene matches. The CDR3 covers 15 residues. Germline CDR1 and CDR2: MNHEY and SMNVEV (reference sequence). The CDR3 region has the DNA TGTGCCAGCAGATTCCGGGACAGGGGGGACAATGAGCAGTTCTTC. Protein sequence: CASRFRDRGDNEQFF.

This clone occurred once. The chain is built from TRBV5-6 and TRBJ2-1, with 11 bases aligning to TRBD1. The CDR3 spans 15 residues. From germline, CDR1 is SGHDT and CDR2 YYEEEE. V gave up 3 bases and J gave up 7 bases; unmatched junction bases: 6. The CDR3 nucleotides are TGTGCCAGCAGCTCCTGGACAGGGGGCTTGAATGAGCAGTTCTTC. This encodes CASSSWTGGLNEQFF.

V is TRBV6-1 and J is TRBJ2-3; maybe TRBD1 (7 bases). The CDR3 totals 14 residues. V shed 10 bases and J shed 4 bases, with 18 bases lying between them. Germline V CDR1 and CDR2: MNHNS, SASEGT. In DNA, the CDR3 is TGTGCCACAGGGGGACTGCTGGGCGCAGATACGCAGTATTTT. This translates into CATGGLLGADTQYF.

The genes are TRBV27 and TRBJ1-1, with unresolved D. The CDR3 is 13 residues long. Trimming removed 5 bases from V and 3 bases from J, with 10 bases in between. The germline V gene encodes CDR1 MNHEY and CDR2 SMNVEV (reference sequence). The CDR3 loop is CASSLTMDTEAFF. Here the CDR3 DNA reads TGTGCCAGCAGTCTTACTATGGACACTGAAGCTTTCTTT.

The chain uses TRBV10-1 and TRBJ2-3; TRBD2 matches at 14 bases. The CDR3 has 17 amino acids. The J segment lost 2 bases and the V segment lost 3 bases, leaving 4 bases of the junction unmatched. Germline CDR1 reads WNHNN; CDR2 reads SYGVQD (reference sequence). The CDR3 nucleotides are TGCGCCAGCAGTGACCCGGGACTAGCGGGAGACACAGATACGCAGTATTTT. Translation: CASSDPGLAGDTDTQYF.

The chain uses TRBV29-1 and TRBJ1-1; 7 bases align to TRBD1. This CDR3 is built from 13 residues. Looked up from germline, CDR1 is SQVTM and CDR2 is ANQGSEA. The V gene end was trimmed by 4 bases and the J gene end by 7 bases; junction bases not matched to a gene: 9. In DNA form, the CDR3 reads TGCAGCGTTGGGGGACAGTTGAGGGGTGAAGCTTTCTTT. It translates to CSVGGQLRGEAFF.

This chain links TRBV7-2 with TRBJ1-2; maybe TRBD1 (5 bases). The CDR3 length is 15 residues. Looked up from germline, CDR1 is SGHTA and CDR2 is FQGNSA. Trimming left V 5 bases short and J 3 bases short, with 16 bases between. The CDR3 reads CASSRRLWDDYGYTF. Written as DNA, the CDR3 is TGTGCCAGCAGCCGGCGTCTCTGGGACGACTATGGCTACACCTTC.

The chain uses TRBV28 and TRBJ2-7; perhaps TRBD2 as D (7 bases). The V gene's germline CDR1 is MDHEN and CDR2 SYDVKM. This CDR3 is 15 amino acids long. The V and J ends lost 8 bases and 1 base respectively, with 18 bases between them. The CDR3 region is CASLGRGGGSYEQYF. In nucleotides, the CDR3 is TGTGCCAGCCTCGGGAGAGGGGGGGGGTCCTACGAGCAGTACTTC.

The chain uses TRBV5-1 and TRBJ2-1, with TRBD2 matching over 10 bases. J was trimmed by 1 base and V by 5 bases; bases with no gene match: 6. The CDR3 contains 16 residues. Germline CDR1 reads SGHRS; CDR2 reads YFSETQ. The CDR3 DNA sequence: TGCGCCAGCAGAGACGCTAGCGGGAGTTCCTACAATGAGCAGTTCTTC. It encodes CASRDASGSSYNEQFF.

The rearrangement joins TRBV5-4 to TRBJ2-5; D unresolved. The CDR3 totals 12 residues. The germline V gene encodes CDR1 SGHNT and CDR2 YYREEE (reference sequence). V was shortened by 3 bases and J by 5 bases, with 8 bases between the two germline ends. The CDR3 region has the DNA TGTGCCAGCAGCTCCTCCGTGGAGACCCAGTACTTC. Protein sequence: CASSSSVETQYF.

This chain joins TRBV2 and TRBJ2-5; no definite D call. Germline CDR1 SNHLY, CDR2 FYNNEI. The V gene lost 0 bases and the J gene lost 5 bases, with 13 bases spanning the gap. This CDR3 is 15 amino acids long. CDR3 sequence reads: CASSEAGPMVETQYF. CDR3 bases: TGTGCCAGCAGTGAAGCTGGTCCTATGGTGGAGACCCAGTACTTC.

The J gene is TRBJ2-6, the V gene TRBV19; D is perhaps TRBD1 (6 bases). Trimming stripped 6 bases from V and 0 bases from J, with 9 bases between. The CDR3 is 15 residues long. Germline CDR1 is LNHDA and CDR2 is SQIVND (reference sequence). This CDR3 reads CASRQGSSGANVLTF. The DNA of the CDR3 is TGTGCCAGTAGACAGGGCAGCTCTGGGGCCAACGTCCTGACTTTC.